The following is a T cell receptor beta chain sequence with its context. Its antigen is undetermined. The sample belongs to a study of monozygotic twins with inflammatory bowel disease. Study-wide results and limits: The study found lower TCRbeta diversity (inverse Simpson) in IBD patients than in healthy co-twins.

This CDR3 has 13 residues. Germline values: CDR1 LGHDT, CDR2 YNNKEL (reference sequence). Blood was drawn once per donor, and each sample measured about 2.3 ml. TCRdb reworked the 5' RACE reads into one entry per CDR3 protein, no DNA. The sample's table shows some 200,000 distinct CDR3 sequences. The material sequenced was blood. The sequence was collected from a human donor with ulcerative colitis or Crohn's disease, or a healthy co-twin of an affected twin (not recorded which). The rearrangement joins TRBV3-1 to TRBJ1-5; no DNA is available, so the TRBD1 call from TCRdb remains unchecked. CDR3 in amino acids: CASSQDTGQPQHF.